The 28 T cell receptor beta chains presented below share a single source sample, sequenced in a study of PD-1 blockade in classical Hodgkin lymphoma. The time point denotes: cycle 4 day 1 (C4D1), after around six weeks of nivolumab. Relapse was seen in all patients after autologous stem cell transplantation, and brentuximab vedotin exposure was variable. By magnetic negative selection, CD4+ T cells were purified from thawed PBMCs. Some clones are missing from TCRdb's copy, which holds only in-frame ones; the method was immunoSEQ multiplex PCR. The sample lists around 13,000 clones; roughly 90% were seen once. The sample in question was CD4+ T cells from blood, obtained before the fourth cycle of nivolumab. The receptors here all came from a human donor with classical Hodgkin lymphoma.

The chain carries TRBV27 and TRBJ2-1; either TRBD1 or TRBD2 may supply D (5 bases each). The CDR3 contains 19 residues. The V gene lost 0 bases and the J gene lost 2 bases, with 20 bases spanning the gap. Germline lookup yields CDR1 MNHEY and CDR2 SMNVEV (reference sequence). The CDR3 bases are TGTGCCAGCAGTTTATCTTGGATCTCCGGGGCTAGAGCCTACAATGAGCAGTTCTTC. This codes for CASSLSWISGARAYNEQFF.

The table lists this clone with a count of one. The genes are TRBV5-1 and TRBJ2-7; 9 nucleotides align to TRBD2. Germline V CDR1 and CDR2: SGHRS, YFSETQ. The V gene end was trimmed by 0 bases and the J gene end by 3 bases; junction bases not matched to a gene: 4. The CDR3 totals 15 residues. The CDR3, as DNA: TGCGCCAGCAGCTTGGCAGCGGGAGGATTCTACGAGCAGTACTTC. Residues: CASSLAAGGFYEQYF. Supplemented by reference TRBV5-1 and TRBJ2-7, the full variable domain reads KAGVTQTPRYLIKTRGQQVTLSCSPISGHRSVSWYQQTPGQGLQFLFEYFSETQRNKGNFPGRFSGRQFSNSRSEMNVSTLELGDSALYLCASSLAAGGFYEQYFGPGTRLTVT.

CDR3 DNA sequence: TGTGCCAGCAGCCGCCAGACGGGTGCGGGAGGTAGCACAGATACGCAGTATTTT. Translation gives CASSRQTGAGGSTDTQYF. This chain uses TRBV7-2 with TRBJ2-3; 8 nucleotides align to TRBD2. Germline values: CDR1 SGHTA, CDR2 FQGNSA. This CDR3 spans 18 amino acids. V lost 5 bases and J lost 0; bases outside the gene matches: 13.

The CDR3 sequence is CASSSPGHLYEQYF. The DNA of the CDR3 is TGTGCCAGCAGCTCCCCGGGACACCTTTACGAGCAGTACTTC. The rearrangement links TRBV7-9 to TRBJ2-7, with a possible D match to TRBD1 (6 bases). Trimming cost V 4 bases and J 4 bases, with 14 bases left between them. Germline CDR1 reads SEHNR; CDR2 reads FQNEAQ (reference sequence). CDR3 length: 14 amino acids. The whole variable domain, remainder taken from reference TRBV7-9 and TRBJ2-7, is DTGVSQNPRHKITKRGQNVTFRCDPISEHNRLYWYRQTLGQGPEFLTYFQNEAQLEKSRLLSDRFSAERPKGSFSTLEIQRTEQGDSAMYLCASSSPGHLYEQYFGPGTRLTVT.

This chain uses TRBV5-6 with TRBJ2-3, with TRBD2 matching 10 bases. V gave up 2 bases and J gave up 2 bases; unmatched junction bases: 2. The CDR3 extends over 15 amino acids. The V gene's germline CDR1 is SGHDT and CDR2 YYEEEE. The CDR3 nucleotides are TGTGCCAGCAGCTTAGCGGGGGGGCCCACAGATACGCAGTATTTT. Its translation: CASSLAGGPTDTQYF.

In this sample, this clone turned up once. V usage is TRBV4-3 and J usage is TRBJ1-1, with TRBD1 matching 9 bases. The germline CDR1 and CDR2 sequences are LGHNA and YSLEER. The CDR3 length is 15 residues. Trimming took 7 bases from V and 5 from J; bases not matched to a gene: 11. The CDR3 protein is CASTRPGDRVTEAFF. The CDR3 DNA is TGCGCCAGCACCCGCCCCGGGGACAGGGTGACTGAAGCTTTCTTT.

This sequence joins TRBV19 and TRBJ2-2; 9 bases agree with TRBD1. The V gene's germline CDR1 is LNHDA and CDR2 SQIVND (reference sequence). This CDR3 spans 14 amino acids. After removal of 8 bases from V and 1 base from J, the junction contained 2 bases not matched to a gene. The CDR3 coding sequence is TGTGCCAGTTCGGACAGGGGGAACACCGGGGAGCTGTTTTTT. It translates to CASSDRGNTGELFF.

This chain links TRBV5-5 with TRBJ2-5, with TRBD1 matching 10 bases. V trimming: 4 bases; J trimming: 4 bases; junction bases outside the gene matches: 4. The CDR3 loop spans 14 amino acids. Germline assignment: CDR1 SGHKS and CDR2 YYEKEE (reference sequence). The CDR3 here is CASSMTGGVETQYF. Here the CDR3 DNA reads TGTGCCAGCAGCATGACAGGGGGCGTAGAGACCCAGTACTTC. Together with reference TRBV5-5 and TRBJ2-5, the CDR3 gives the full variable domain: DAGVTQSPTHLIKTRGQQVTLRCSPISGHKSVSWYQQVLGQGPQFIFQYYEKEERGRGNFPDRFSARQFPNYSSELNVNALLLGDSALYLCASSMTGGVETQYFGPGTRLLVL.

The chain employs TRBV27 and TRBJ1-4; D perhaps matches TRBD1 (5 bases). This CDR3 has 14 amino acids. Germline values: CDR1 MNHEY, CDR2 SMNVEV (reference sequence). V was clipped by 5 bases and J by 7 bases, with 14 bases between them. The CDR3 bases are TGTGCCAGCAGTGTATTAGGGGCTGGTGAAAAACTGTTTTTT. Protein sequence: CASSVLGAGEKLFF.

The genes are TRBV11-3 and TRBJ1-4, with D possibly being TRBD1 (6 bases). Germline V gene lookup returns CDR1 SGHNT and CDR2 YENEEA. The CDR3 sequence is 13 residues long. Trimming stripped 3 bases from V and 8 bases from J, with 10 bases between. The CDR3 DNA is TGTGCCAGCAGCTTCAGAGGGGGAGAAAAACTGTTTTTT. Translation: CASSFRGGEKLFF. Full variable domain (outside the CDR3, taken from reference TRBV11-3 and TRBJ1-4): EAGVVQSPRYKIIEKKQPVAFWCNPISGHNTLYWYLQNLGQGPELLIRYENEEAVDDSQLPKDRFSAERLKGVDSTLKIQPAELGDSAVYLCASSFRGGEKLFFGSGTQLSVL.

The chain combines TRBV4-1 with TRBJ2-7, with D tentatively TRBD1 (7 bases). The CDR3 extends over 13 amino acids. CDR1 and CDR2 (germline): MGHRA, YSYEKL. V dropped 4 bases and J dropped 5 bases, with 12 bases sitting between them. The CDR3 nucleotides read TGCGCCAGCAGCCGCGGGACAGATCACGAGCAGTACTTC. It is translated as CASSRGTDHEQYF.

The chain combines TRBV28 with TRBJ2-6, with TRBD2 as a possible D gene (7 bases). The V end lost 7 bases, the J end lost 2 bases, and 15 bases lay between the germline ends. Germline V lookup: CDR1 MDHEN, CDR2 SYDVKM. This CDR3 is built from 16 residues. The CDR3: CASTPPGGTGANVLTF. The CDR3 DNA sequence: TGTGCCAGCACCCCGCCGGGGGGCACTGGGGCCAACGTCCTGACTTTC.

V and J are TRBV9 and TRBJ2-1, with 12 bases that match TRBD2. J lost 1 base, V lost 3 bases, and 5 bases had no gene match. Germline V gives CDR1 SGDLS, CDR2 YYNGEE. The CDR3 covers 17 residues. The CDR3 DNA reads as TGTGCCAGCAGCGCCCGGACTAGCGGGGCATCCTACAATGAGCAGTTCTTC. This codes for CASSARTSGASYNEQFF.

J is TRBJ2-1 and V is TRBV19; TRBD2 agrees at 7 bases. Germline loops: CDR1 LNHDA, CDR2 SQIVND (reference sequence). The CDR3 sequence is 14 residues long. V gave up 1 base and J gave up 5 bases; unmatched junction bases: 2. CDR3 amino acids: CASSIAGGDNEQFF. The CDR3 DNA follows: TGTGCCAGTAGTATAGCGGGAGGTGACAATGAGCAGTTCTTC.

In DNA form, the CDR3 reads TGTGCCAGCAGCCAAGGTCCAGGTCAGCCCCAGCATTTT. Amino acid sequence: CASSQGPGQPQHF. The chain combines TRBV4-2 with TRBJ1-5, with D unresolved. The CDR3 totals 13 residues. The germline V gene has CDR1 LGHNA and CDR2 YNFKEQ. V was pared by 1 base and J by 6 bases, with 7 bases between.

The sample holds a few counts of this clone. The chain has TRBV5-6 and TRBJ2-3; D may be TRBD2 (5 bases). V lost 4 bases, J lost 2 bases, and 14 bases lay in between. CDR3 length: 15 amino acids. Germline CDR1 SGHDT, CDR2 YYEEEE. CDR3 amino acids: CASSLGLRVTDTQYF. The CDR3 coding sequence is TGTGCCAGCAGCCTGGGTTTGAGGGTCACAGATACGCAGTATTTT.

The chain is built from TRBV6-1 and TRBJ2-3, with D perhaps TRBD2 (6 bases). Trimming shortened V by 0 bases and J by 2 bases, and 15 bases separated the two germline ends. The germline CDR1 and CDR2 sequences are MNHNS and SASEGT. There are 17 residues in the CDR3. CDR3 amino acids: CASSEAATSSFTDTQYF. The CDR3 region has the DNA TGTGCCAGCAGTGAAGCCGCCACTAGCAGCTTCACAGATACGCAGTATTTT.

The chain uses TRBV11-2 and TRBJ2-5, with TRBD2 identical over 7 bases. The V gene end was trimmed by 1 base and the J gene end by 2 bases; junction bases not matched to a gene: 4. This CDR3 spans 15 amino acids. Per germline, CDR1 SGHAT and CDR2 FQNNGV. In DNA, the CDR3 is TGTGCCAGCAGCTTAGTTCCCGGGAGGCAAGAGACCCAGTACTTC. It yields the protein CASSLVPGRQETQYF. Full variable domain (missing parts from reference TRBV11-2 and TRBJ2-5): EAGVAQSPRYKIIEKRQSVAFWCNPISGHATLYWYQQILGQGPKLLIQFQNNGVVDDSQLPKDRFSAERLKGVDSTLKIQPAKLEDSAVYLCASSLVPGRQETQYFGPGTRLLVL.

The chain employs TRBV18 and TRBJ2-3, with D perhaps assigned TRBD1 or TRBD2 (6 bases each). V was shortened by 3 bases and J by 6 bases, with 7 bases between the two germline ends. Germline CDR1 reads KGHSH; CDR2 reads LQKENI. The CDR3 consists of 12 residues. The CDR3 is CASSPGGDTQYF. CDR3 coding DNA: TGTGCCAGCTCACCGGGGGGCGATACGCAGTATTTT.

V and J are TRBV5-1 and TRBJ2-2; perhaps TRBD1 as D (5 bases). CDR3 length: 13 amino acids. Trimming left V 3 bases short and J 6 bases short, with 9 bases between. The germline CDR1 and CDR2 sequences are SGHRS and YFSETQ. CDR3 in amino acids: CASSSGIAGELFF. The CDR3 DNA is TGCGCCAGCAGCTCAGGGATTGCCGGGGAGCTGTTTTTT.

The gene calls are TRBV28 and TRBJ1-2, with D possibly being TRBD1 (5 bases). The CDR3 loop spans 17 amino acids. Trimming pared 7 bases from V and 5 bases from J, leaving 26 bases between. Germline V lookup: CDR1 MDHEN, CDR2 SYDVKM. CDR3 loop: CASTPGGEFYGKYGYTF. The CDR3 nucleotides are TGTGCCAGCACCCCGGGGGGGGAGTTTTATGGGAAGTATGGCTACACCTTC.

This chain joins TRBV5-5 and TRBJ1-6, with unresolved D. V was clipped by 4 bases and J by 0 bases, with 17 bases between them. Germline V lookup: CDR1 SGHKS, CDR2 YYEKEE (reference sequence). The CDR3 runs to 18 residues. CDR3 nucleotides: TGTGCCAGCAGCCGTGAAGGGATATCGAGCTCCTATAATTCACCCCTCCACTTT. As protein: CASSREGISSSYNSPLHF.

V and J are TRBV5-1 and TRBJ2-1; maybe TRBD1 (5 bases). The CDR3 runs 14 residues. V shed 4 bases and J shed 2 bases, with 10 bases lying between them. Germline loops: CDR1 SGHRS, CDR2 YFSETQ. The CDR3 loop reads CASSQDNTYNEQFF. CDR3 sequence (DNA): TGCGCCAGCAGCCAGGACAATACCTACAATGAGCAGTTCTTC.

The chain joins TRBV5-1 to TRBJ2-7; D may match TRBD1 or TRBD2 (5 bases each). This CDR3 spans 14 amino acids. CDR1 is SGHRS and CDR2 is YFSETQ in the germline V gene. V dropped 4 bases and J dropped 3 bases, with 14 bases sitting between them. CDR3 sequence: CASSPGTDGYEQYF. As DNA, the CDR3 is TGCGCCAGCAGCCCCGGGACGGACGGCTACGAGCAGTACTTC.

This clone was picked up a small number of times. The V call is TRBV5-6, the J call TRBJ2-5; 9 bases line up with TRBD1. Trimming removed 1 base from V and 4 bases from J; junction bases left unmatched: 8. Per the germline V gene, CDR1 is SGHDT and CDR2 is YYEEEE. The CDR3 loop spans 16 amino acids. The CDR3 loop is CASSLFLGQGGETQYF. CDR3 sequence (DNA): TGTGCCAGCAGCTTGTTCCTGGGACAGGGCGGAGAGACCCAGTACTTC.

This chain joins TRBV9 and TRBJ2-3; TRBD2 agrees at 7 bases. The ends lost 0 bases at V and 6 bases at J; junction bases unmatched: 13. Germline V gene lookup returns CDR1 SGDLS and CDR2 YYNGEE. The CDR3 contains 17 residues. The CDR3 region is CASSVAGGLTGSDTQYF. The CDR3 nucleotides are TGTGCCAGCAGCGTAGCGGGGGGATTGACTGGATCGGATACGCAGTATTTT.

The chain recombines TRBV28 with TRBJ1-6; D is ambiguous. Germline V gene sequence: CDR1 MDHEN, CDR2 SYDVKM. CDR3 size: 12 residues. The V gene lost 6 bases and the J gene lost 9 bases, with 9 bases spanning the gap. Here the CDR3 reads CASRPLGSPLHF. Here the CDR3 DNA reads TGTGCCAGCAGACCTTTGGGTTCACCCCTCCACTTT.

The chain couples TRBV7-3 to TRBJ1-1; unclear D gene. V was cut by 0 bases and J by 6 bases, with 8 bases left in between. This CDR3 spans 13 amino acids. Per the germline V gene, CDR1 is SGHTA and CDR2 is FQGTGA. The CDR3 is CASSLTWEAEAFF. DNA of the CDR3: TGTGCCAGCAGCTTAACTTGGGAGGCTGAAGCTTTCTTT.